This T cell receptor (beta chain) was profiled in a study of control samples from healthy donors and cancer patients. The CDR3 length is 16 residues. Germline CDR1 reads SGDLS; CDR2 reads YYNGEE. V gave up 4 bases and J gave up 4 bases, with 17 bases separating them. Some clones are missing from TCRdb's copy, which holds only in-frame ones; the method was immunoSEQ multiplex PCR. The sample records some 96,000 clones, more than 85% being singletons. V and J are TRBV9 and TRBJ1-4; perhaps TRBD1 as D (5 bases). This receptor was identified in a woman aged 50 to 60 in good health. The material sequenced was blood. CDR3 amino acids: CASSPHPAGGNEKLFF. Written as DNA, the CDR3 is TGTGCCAGCAGCCCTCACCCAGCTGGGGGTAATGAAAAACTGTTTTTT.